This TCR beta chain was sequenced in a study of blood T cell repertoires in COVID-19. About the study: COVID-19 samples collected from the United States, Italy and Spain covered acute and convalescent phases. T cells, B-cell-depleted T cells, or PBMCs supplied cDNA or gDNA.

Germline V gene data show CDR1 as SGHTA and CDR2 as FQGNSA. This CDR3 region has 15 residues. V lost 7 bases and J lost 6; bases outside the gene matches: 10. The repertoire was sequenced with immunoSEQ multiplex PCR; TCRdb's copy has only in-frame clones and lacks some. Seen here are tens of thousands of clones, more than 65% observed once, and the top ten hold around 27%. Sequences were obtained from peripheral blood. This sequence originates from an elderly man with active or convalescent COVID-19. V is TRBV7-2 and J is TRBJ2-1; 9 bases fit TRBD1. CDR3 in DNA: TGTGCCAGCATCCCCGGGACAGGGAAGGGCAATGAGCAGTTCTTC. It is translated as CASIPGTGKGNEQFF.